This TCR beta chain was obtained from a study of blood T cell repertoires in COVID-19. The overall study: Sites in the United States, Italy and Spain provided acute and convalescent COVID-19 samples. Sources were T cells, B-cell-depleted T cells, or PBMCs; the material itself was cDNA or gDNA.

Authors' processing steps: It was from reference gene primer amplification that nucleated cell counts were estimated. Data came from immunoSEQ multiplex PCR; TCRdb stores just in-frame clones and leaves some out. The DNA gave D and trimming, while V, J and clone size come from that table. The profile shows about 38,000 clones, around 87% of them singletons. The CDR3 has 15 amino acids. Trimming cost V 0 bases and J 7 bases; bases outside gene matches: 8. Germline values: CDR1 SGHRS, CDR2 YFSETQ. This sequence originates from a man aged 60 to 69 with active or convalescent COVID-19. V usage is TRBV5-1 and J usage is TRBJ1-2, with TRBD1 matching 8 bases. Sequencing was done on a sample of peripheral blood. The CDR3 here is CASSLAWGQDSGYTF. The DNA of the CDR3 is TGCGCCAGCAGCTTGGCCTGGGGACAGGACTCTGGCTACACCTTC.